Presented here are 18 T cell receptor beta chains from one specimen sequenced in a study of OX40 agonist ivuxolimab in advanced cancers. Some clones are missing from TCRdb's copy, which holds only in-frame ones; the method was immunoSEQ multiplex PCR. Of approximately 57,000 clones in the sample, approximately 83% are singletons; the top ten hold over 3%. The sequencing here drew on CD4+ or CD8+ T cells sorted from blood, taken in a trial of the OX40 agonist ivuxolimab. The origin of the receptors is an adult with an advanced solid tumor such as melanoma, head and neck, liver or kidney cancer.

The chain combines TRBV5-1 with TRBJ1-1; TRBD1 aligns across 7 bases. Germline CDR1 is SGHRS and CDR2 is YFSETQ. After removal of 4 bases from V and 5 bases from J, the junction contained 11 bases not matched to a gene. The length of the CDR3 is 15 residues. The CDR3 spells CASSPRAGGYTEAFF. The CDR3 DNA sequence: TGCGCCAGCAGCCCGCGGGCAGGGGGTTATACTGAAGCTTTCTTT.

This clone was recorded a few times. V and J are TRBV29-1 and TRBJ1-2; 9 bases match TRBD1. CDR1 and CDR2 from the germline V gene are SQVTM and ANQGSEA. The V segment lost 4 bases and the J segment 5 bases; nucleotides outside the gene matches: 5. CDR3 length: 13 amino acids. The chain's CDR3 is CSVVGGTGYGYTF. For the CDR3, the DNA is TGCAGCGTTGTTGGAGGGACAGGGTATGGCTACACCTTC.

The V gene is TRBV6-1, the J gene TRBJ2-2; 10 bases fit TRBD2. Germline loops: CDR1 MNHNS, CDR2 SASEGT. Trimming cost V 5 bases and J 5 bases; bases outside gene matches: 5. This CDR3 region has 15 residues. CDR3: CASSKREGHTGELFF. The CDR3 region has the DNA TGTGCCAGCAGTAAGCGGGAGGGCCATACCGGGGAGCTGTTTTTT.

The chain has TRBV28 and TRBJ1-2, with TRBD1 matching over 8 bases. CDR1 MDHEN and CDR2 SYDVKM come from the germline V gene. CDR3 length equals 18 residues. The trim removed 5 bases at V and 0 bases at J, leaving 14 bases unmatched. The CDR3 DNA follows: TGTGCCAGCAGTAGACGAACGGACAGGGATCAAGCTAACTATGGCTACACCTTC. Translating gives CASSRRTDRDQANYGYTF.

The chain uses TRBV27 and TRBJ1-2; no firm D call. Germline lookup yields CDR1 MNHEY and CDR2 SMNVEV (reference sequence). The CDR3 loop spans 13 amino acids. Trimming removed 0 bases at V and 3 bases at J, with 5 bases between. The CDR3 nucleotides read TGTGCCAGCAGTTTATCGGCACACTATGGCTACACCTTC. It is translated as CASSLSAHYGYTF.

This clone was observed a handful of times. This chain joins TRBV19 and TRBJ1-5; D gene ambiguous. V lost 5 bases and J lost 2, with 10 bases in between. The germline CDR1 and CDR2 sequences are LNHDA and SQIVND (reference sequence). This CDR3 is built from 14 residues. CDR3 region: CASSDQTGNQPQHF. CDR3 nucleotide sequence: TGTGCCAGTAGTGACCAGACCGGCAATCAGCCCCAGCATTTT. Filled out from reference TRBV19 and TRBJ1-5, the complete variable domain reads DGGITQSPKYLFRKEGQNVTLSCEQNLNHDAMYWYRQDPGQGLRLIYYSQIVNDFQKGDIAEGYSVSREKKESFPLTVTSAQKNPTAFYLCASSDQTGNQPQHFGDGTRLSIL.

As concerns this clone: This CDR3 is also generated by other DNA sequences in the sample. The chain joins TRBV5-1 to TRBJ1-3, with D unclear. V lost 2 bases, J lost 0 bases, and 9 bases lay in between. This CDR3 contains 15 residues. Germline values: CDR1 SGHRS, CDR2 YFSETQ. Here the CDR3 reads CASSLGGNSGNTIYF. CDR3 DNA sequence: TGCGCCAGCAGCTTAGGTGGGAACTCTGGAAACACCATATATTTT. The whole variable domain, filled in from reference TRBV5-1 and TRBJ1-3, reads KAGVTQTPRYLIKTRGQQVTLSCSPISGHRSVSWYQQTPGQGLQFLFEYFSETQRNKGNFPGRFSGRQFSNSRSEMNVSTLELGDSALYLCASSLGGNSGNTIYFGEGSWLTVV.

The chain combines TRBV5-5 with TRBJ1-4; 7 positions match TRBD1. V lost 4 bases to trimming and J lost 2 bases; unmatched junction nucleotides: 2. The V gene's germline CDR1 is SGHKS and CDR2 YYEKEE (reference sequence). The CDR3 contains 14 residues. In DNA, the CDR3 is TGTGCCAGCAGCCACAGGGGTACTAATGAAAAACTGTTTTTT. Residues: CASSHRGTNEKLFF.

V usage is TRBV5-6 and J usage is TRBJ2-7, with TRBD1 matching over 8 bases. The CDR3 runs 13 residues. Germline CDR1 SGHDT, CDR2 YYEEEE. Unmatched junction bases numbered 5, after V lost 3 bases and J lost 6 bases. The CDR3 sequence is CASSSQGAVEQYF. DNA for the CDR3: TGTGCCAGCAGCTCTCAGGGGGCTGTCGAGCAGTACTTC. Full variable domain (outside the CDR3, taken from reference TRBV5-6 and TRBJ2-7): DAGVTQSPTHLIKTRGQQVTLRCSPKSGHDTVSWYQQALGQGPQFIFQYYEEEERQRGNFPDRFSGHQFPNYSSELNVNALLLGDSALYLCASSSQGAVEQYFGPGTRLTVT.

The V and J genes are TRBV23-1 and TRBJ1-3, with D tentatively TRBD1 (5 bases). TRBV23-1 carries the ORF label, with uncertain function. CDR3 length: 20 residues. V shed 1 base and J shed 0 bases, with 22 bases lying between them. The CDR3 spells CASSQLLIVGTPSSGNTIYF. In DNA, the CDR3 is TGCGCCAGCAGTCAATTATTGATCGTTGGGACCCCGAGCTCTGGAAACACCATATATTTT.

This clone was observed a handful of times. The rearrangement joins TRBV10-3 to TRBJ2-7, with D perhaps matching TRBD1 (5 bases). Trimming stripped 2 bases from V and 7 bases from J, with 18 bases between. The CDR3 is made up of 15 amino acids. The germline gives CDR1 ENHRY, CDR2 SYGVKD. In nucleotides, the CDR3 is TGTGCCATCAGTGAGACAGGAACCAGGGTCCGAGAGCAGTACTTC. It encodes CAISETGTRVREQYF.

This sequence joins TRBV7-7 and TRBJ2-1; TRBD1 aligns across 7 bases. J gave up 7 bases and V 5 bases, and 5 bases lay outside the gene matches. CDR1 is SSHAT, CDR2 FNYEAQ, per germline (reference sequence). The CDR3 loop spans 13 amino acids. CDR3 sequence: CASSPYRGNEQFF. CDR3 nucleotide sequence: TGTGCCAGCAGCCCCTACAGGGGAAATGAGCAGTTCTTC.

The chain's CDR3 is CASRGREGEKLFF. The CDR3 bases are TGTGCCAGTCGGGGCAGGGAAGGTGAAAAACTGTTTTTT. The rearrangement links TRBV19 to TRBJ1-4, with TRBD1 as a possible D gene (5 bases). Germline V gene lookup returns CDR1 LNHDA and CDR2 SQIVND (reference sequence). The CDR3 has 13 amino acids. V lost 8 bases and J 7 bases, leaving 14 bases between the germline ends. Drawing the rest from reference TRBV19 and TRBJ1-4, the complete variable domain is DGGITQSPKYLFRKEGQNVTLSCEQNLNHDAMYWYRQDPGQGLRLIYYSQIVNDFQKGDIAEGYSVSREKKESFPLTVTSAQKNPTAFYLCASRGREGEKLFFGSGTQLSVL.

The chain couples TRBV11-2 to TRBJ2-7; TRBD2 matches 10 bases. CDR3 length equals 15 residues. J gave up 2 bases and V 3 bases, and 4 bases lay outside the gene matches. CDR1 is SGHAT and CDR2 is FQNNGV in the germline V gene. Here the CDR3 reads CASSFGTSAAYEQYF. In DNA form, the CDR3 reads TGTGCCAGCAGCTTCGGGACTAGCGCAGCCTACGAGCAGTACTTC.

The J gene is TRBJ2-5, the V gene TRBV27; D unclear. The CDR3 totals 13 residues. V lost 3 bases to trimming and J lost 6 bases, with 11 bases between them. The germline gives CDR1 MNHEY, CDR2 SMNVEV (reference sequence). CDR3 residues: CASSLGLFKTQYF. For the CDR3, the DNA is TGTGCCAGCAGTTTGGGTCTTTTCAAGACCCAGTACTTC.

This chain joins TRBV6-6 and TRBJ2-3; the match to TRBD2 covers 12 bases. CDR1 and CDR2 (germline): MNHNY, SVGAGI (reference sequence). This CDR3 has 15 residues. Trimming at V came to 8 bases and at J to 3 bases, leaving 6 bases not matched to a gene. CDR3 DNA sequence: TGTGCCAGCCTACGAACTAGCGGGAGGACAGATACGCAGTATTTT. Translation: CASLRTSGRTDTQYF.

The chain recombines TRBV7-2 with TRBJ1-1; D call uncertain. The CDR3 runs to 16 residues. Germline lookup yields CDR1 SGHTA and CDR2 FQGNSA. Trimming removed 5 bases at V and 0 bases at J, with 16 bases between. In DNA, the CDR3 is TGTGCCAGCAGCCCCCCCGACCCAGCACTGAACACTGAAGCTTTCTTT. It specifies CASSPPDPALNTEAFF. The full variable domain, with the rest looked up from reference TRBV7-2 and TRBJ1-1, is GAGVSQSPSNKVTEKGKDVELRCDPISGHTALYWYRQSLGQGLEFLIYFQGNSAPDKSGLPSDRFSAERTGGSVSTLTIQRTQQEDSAVYLCASSPPDPALNTEAFFGQGTRLTVV.

This chain joins TRBV9 and TRBJ1-3; no firm D call. The CDR3 runs to 14 residues. Germline V gene sequence: CDR1 SGDLS, CDR2 YYNGEE. Trimming pared 4 bases from V and 3 bases from J, leaving 11 bases between. CDR3 loop: CASSPQPNGNTIYF. As DNA, the CDR3 is TGTGCCAGCAGCCCACAGCCCAATGGAAACACCATATATTTT.